This note documents a single TCR beta chain sequence. As processed by the authors: Scientists estimated how many nucleated cells there were by amplifying reference gene primers. The data were produced by immunoSEQ multiplex PCR, yet TCRdb's version contains in-frame clones alone and is incomplete. V and J calls and clone size are given by that table; D and trimming were obtained from the DNA. This sample has some 150,000 clones; 70% to 85% occur once, and the top ten carry more than 5.5%. The CDR3 is 13 amino acids. V dropped 1 base and J dropped 5 bases, with 7 bases sitting between them. Germline-derived CDR1 and CDR2 are SEHNR and FQNEAQ (reference sequence). This entry is derived from a study of blood T cell repertoires in COVID-19. Looking at the study overall: Sites across the United States, Italy and Spain contributed samples from acute and convalescent COVID-19. From T cells, B-cell-depleted T cells, or PBMCs came the material, which was cDNA or gDNA.

Sequenced sample: peripheral blood. This sequence originates from a woman in her forties or fifties in a cohort sampled during active or convalescent COVID-19. This chain links TRBV7-9 with TRBJ2-3; D may be TRBD2 (5 bases). CDR3 nucleotide sequence: TGTGCCAGCAGCTTAGGAGGGAGAGATACGCAGTATTTT. This encodes CASSLGGRDTQYF.